The 5 T cell receptor beta chains presented below share a single source sample, sequenced in a study of a mutant IDH1 vaccine in newly diagnosed glioma. As to time point: week 35, safety follow-up. The vaccine gave 300 ug of a 20-mer mutant IDH1 peptide subcutaneously per dose. No antigen has been assigned to these receptors. Data came from immunoSEQ multiplex PCR; TCRdb stores just in-frame clones and leaves some out. The sample lists about 69,000 clones; around nine tenths were seen once. The sample in question was PBMCs, obtained from a glioma patient whose treatment included an IDH1 peptide vaccine. The receptors originated from a man aged 30 to 39 with glioma.

The chain couples TRBV5-1 to TRBJ2-7; 10 positions agree with TRBD1. The CDR3 has 16 amino acids. CDR1 is SGHRS and CDR2 is YFSETQ in the germline V gene. The V and J ends lost 3 bases and 7 bases, in that order; junction bases with no gene match: 13. The CDR3 DNA sequence: TGCGCCAGCAGCTCCCCGACAGGGGGCGGCCTGGGAGAGCAGTACTTC. This encodes CASSSPTGGGLGEQYF. Supplemented by reference TRBV5-1 and TRBJ2-7, the full variable domain reads KAGVTQTPRYLIKTRGQQVTLSCSPISGHRSVSWYQQTPGQGLQFLFEYFSETQRNKGNFPGRFSGRQFSNSRSEMNVSTLELGDSALYLCASSSPTGGGLGEQYFGPGTRLTVT.

This clone was seen a few times. J is TRBJ1-5 and V is TRBV19; D perhaps matches TRBD1 (6 bases). Trimming pared 9 bases from V and 0 bases from J, leaving 9 bases between. This CDR3 region has 13 residues. Germline loops: CDR1 LNHDA, CDR2 SQIVND (reference sequence). CDR3 residues: CASDRYSNQPQHF. The CDR3 DNA is TGTGCCAGCGACAGGTATAGCAATCAGCCCCAGCATTTT.

V and J are TRBV29-1 and TRBJ2-5; TRBD1 agrees at 7 bases. The CDR3 is 13 residues long. With 6 bases clipped from V and 3 bases from J, the junction kept 7 bases outside the gene matches. Germline values: CDR1 SQVTM, CDR2 ANQGSEA. The CDR3 loop is CSVKSTGKETQYF. The DNA of the CDR3 is TGCAGCGTAAAATCGACAGGGAAAGAGACCCAGTACTTC.

The chain couples TRBV7-6 to TRBJ2-5, with a weak D call TRBD2 (5 bases). Deletions cut 2 bases from V and 1 base from J, with 11 bases between. This CDR3 has 15 amino acids. Germline CDR1 reads SGHVS; CDR2 reads FNYEAQ. DNA for the CDR3: TGTGCCAGCAGCTTACAAGTAAGCGGCCAAGAGACCCAGTACTTC. Residues: CASSLQVSGQETQYF.

V is TRBV21-1 and J is TRBJ2-3. TRBV21-1 has pseudogene status. This CDR3 is built from 15 residues. The DNA for the CDR3 is TGTGCCAGCAGCTTAAGGGGGGAGGCGGCAGATACGCAGTATTTT. Its protein product is CASSLRGEAADTQYF.